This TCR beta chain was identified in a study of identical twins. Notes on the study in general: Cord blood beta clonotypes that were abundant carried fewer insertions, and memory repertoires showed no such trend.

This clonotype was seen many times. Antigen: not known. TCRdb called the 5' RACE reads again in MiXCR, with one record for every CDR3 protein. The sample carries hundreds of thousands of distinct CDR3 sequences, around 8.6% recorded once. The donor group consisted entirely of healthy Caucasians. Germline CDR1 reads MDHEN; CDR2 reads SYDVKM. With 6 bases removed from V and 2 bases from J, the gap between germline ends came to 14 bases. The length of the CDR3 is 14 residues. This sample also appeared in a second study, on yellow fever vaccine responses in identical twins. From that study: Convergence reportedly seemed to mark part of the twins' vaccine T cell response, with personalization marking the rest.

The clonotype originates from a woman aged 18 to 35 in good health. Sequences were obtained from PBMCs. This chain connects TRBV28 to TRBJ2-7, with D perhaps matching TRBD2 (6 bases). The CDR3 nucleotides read TGTGCCAGCAGGACCGGGTCGGGGGCCTACGAGCAGTACTTC. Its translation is CASRTGSGAYEQYF.